This T cell receptor beta chain came from a study of blood T cell repertoires in COVID-19. Across the study: Material from acute and convalescent COVID-19 was sourced from the United States, Italy and Spain. T cells, B-cell-depleted T cells, or PBMCs supplied cDNA or gDNA.

As regards this clone: The same CDR3 is also encoded by other DNA sequences in this sample.

The CDR3 is made up of 13 amino acids. Trimming stripped 3 bases from V and 5 bases from J, with 10 bases between. Per germline, CDR1 LGHDT and CDR2 YNNKEL (reference sequence). Under the authors' procedure: From reference gene primer amplification, estimates of nucleated cell counts were derived. Profiled with immunoSEQ multiplex PCR; TCRdb holds only in-frame clones, not every one. That table gives V, J and clone size, and the DNA gave D and trimming. The sample shows 140,000 or so clones, 81% of them seen only once. The chain couples TRBV3-1 (or the pseudogene TRBV3-2) to TRBJ1-1; D is unresolved. The source is a human donor in a cohort sampled during active COVID-19. The sequenced sample consisted of peripheral blood. Here the CDR3 DNA reads TGTGCCAGCAGCCAGGAGGGCAGGACTGAAGCTTTCTTT. Translated, it gives CASSQEGRTEAFF.